These 11 T cell receptor beta chains were all obtained from the same sample, sequenced in a study of blood T cell repertoires in COVID-19. Profiled with immunoSEQ multiplex PCR; TCRdb holds only in-frame clones, not every one. The data hold over 150,000 clones, with approximately 84% observed a single time. Sequenced: peripheral blood. These receptor sequences come from a man in his 70s with active or convalescent COVID-19.

J is TRBJ1-5 and V is TRBV6-6, with 10 nucleotides matching TRBD1. The J segment lost 5 bases and the V segment lost 4 bases, leaving 5 bases of the junction unmatched. Germline CDR1 reads MNHNY; CDR2 reads SVGAGI (reference sequence). This CDR3 is built from 15 residues. CDR3 nucleotides: TGTGCCAGCAGTTTCTCCGGGACAGGGGATCAGCCCCAGCATTTT. This sequence encodes CASSFSGTGDQPQHF.

The chain joins TRBV19 to TRBJ2-5, with 9 bases identical to TRBD1. This CDR3 contains 17 residues. Germline V gene sequence: CDR1 LNHDA, CDR2 SQIVND (reference sequence). V was clipped by 7 bases and J by 4 bases; unmatched bases: 16. The CDR3 nucleotides read TGTGCCAGTACCGGCGGACCAGGACAGGGGAGACGAGAGACCCAGTACTTC. Protein product: CASTGGPGQGRRETQYF.

The V and J genes are TRBV9 and TRBJ2-1, with no clear D. This CDR3 contains 16 residues. Germline V gene data show CDR1 as SGDLS and CDR2 as YYNGEE. V lost 1 base, J lost 0 bases, and 11 bases lay in between. CDR3 sequence reads: CASSVTHTASYNEQFF. The CDR3, as DNA: TGTGCCAGCAGCGTAACCCACACCGCCTCCTACAATGAGCAGTTCTTC.

In its sample, this clone was seen a few times. The chain carries TRBV4-1 and TRBJ2-2, with a weak D call TRBD1 (5 bases). CDR1 is MGHRA and CDR2 is YSYEKL in the germline V gene. The CDR3 sequence is 16 residues long. V was cut by 1 base and J by 3 bases, with 12 bases left in between. This chain's CDR3 is CASSQVSGRDTGELFF. The DNA of the CDR3 is TGCGCCAGCAGCCAAGTTTCAGGGCGAGACACCGGGGAGCTGTTTTTT.

This sequence joins TRBV5-1 and TRBJ2-2, with 9 bases that match TRBD2. Germline values: CDR1 SGHRS, CDR2 YFSETQ. The CDR3 spans 17 residues. The V gene end was trimmed by 3 bases and the J gene end by 2 bases; junction bases not matched to a gene: 8. The CDR3 nucleotides are TGCGCCAGCAGCTCGCCTGGCGGGAGGGAAAACACCGGGGAGCTGTTTTTT. This translates into CASSSPGGRENTGELFF.

The CDR3 loop reads CASSPYLRATGTDTQYF. The CDR3 region has the DNA TGCGCCAGCAGCCCCTACCTCCGGGCCACGGGAACAGATACGCAGTATTTT. V usage is TRBV5-1 and J usage is TRBJ2-3, with a possible D match to TRBD2 (5 bases). The germline V gene encodes CDR1 SGHRS and CDR2 YFSETQ. CDR3 size: 17 residues. V was trimmed by 4 bases and J by 3 bases, leaving 21 bases between them.

V usage is TRBV19 and J usage is TRBJ2-2, with TRBD1 matching over 11 bases. V trimming: 4 bases; J trimming: 5 bases; junction bases outside the gene matches: 3. Germline V gene lookup returns CDR1 LNHDA and CDR2 SQIVND (reference sequence). The CDR3 sequence is 15 residues long. The CDR3 reads CASSKGQGGTGELFF. CDR3 nucleotides: TGTGCCAGTAGTAAGGGACAGGGGGGGACCGGGGAGCTGTTTTTT. Supplemented by reference TRBV19 and TRBJ2-2, the full variable domain reads DGGITQSPKYLFRKEGQNVTLSCEQNLNHDAMYWYRQDPGQGLRLIYYSQIVNDFQKGDIAEGYSVSREKKESFPLTVTSAQKNPTAFYLCASSKGQGGTGELFFGEGSRLTVL.

This chain connects TRBV25-1 to TRBJ2-3, with D possibly being TRBD1 (5 bases). Trimming took off 4 bases at V and 2 bases at J, with 7 bases between the two ends. This CDR3 is built from 13 residues. Germline V gene sequence: CDR1 MGHDK, CDR2 SYGVNS. The CDR3 is CASSAQVTDTQYF. For the CDR3, the DNA is TGTGCCAGCAGTGCACAGGTCACAGATACGCAGTATTTT.

This clone was detected only once. J is TRBJ2-3 and V is TRBV18; 10 nucleotides align to TRBD1. There are 16 residues in the CDR3. Germline assignment: CDR1 KGHSH and CDR2 LQKENI. With 2 bases clipped from V and 5 bases from J, the junction kept 7 bases outside the gene matches. This CDR3 is CASSPSEGTGEDTQYF. CDR3 nucleotides: TGTGCCAGCTCACCATCTGAAGGGACAGGGGAAGATACGCAGTATTTT.

The chain couples TRBV11-2 to TRBJ2-7; 8 bases align to TRBD2. Germline values: CDR1 SGHAT, CDR2 FQNNGV. The V gene end was trimmed by 5 bases and the J gene end by 3 bases; junction bases not matched to a gene: 6. There are 14 residues in the CDR3. The CDR3 reads CASSQGLVDYEQYF. The CDR3 DNA sequence: TGTGCCAGCAGCCAGGGACTAGTGGACTACGAGCAGTACTTC.

The chain is built from TRBV20-1 and TRBJ1-3; D not resolved. V dropped 3 bases and J dropped 0 bases, with 9 bases sitting between them. The germline gives CDR1 DFQATT, CDR2 SNEGSKA (reference sequence). CDR3 length equals 14 residues. The CDR3 is CSASPAGSGNTIYF. CDR3 DNA: TGCAGTGCTAGTCCGGCAGGCTCTGGAAACACCATATATTTT.